Shown below are 30 T cell receptor beta chains from a single sample sequenced in a study of radiation and T cells in renal cell carcinoma. Only in-frame clones appear in the TCRdb table, and some are missing; sequencing was by immunoSEQ multiplex PCR. The profile covers some 120,000 clones, with around 80% appearing a single time and about 5.3% taken by the ten largest. Specified time point: blood 2 weeks post-SBRT. The treatment denotes: 15 Gy SBRT to primary tumor, nephrectomy 4 weeks later. The material sequenced was blood, taken from a patient whose treatment included radiotherapy and nephrectomy. These receptors were taken from a man aged 50 to 59 with renal cell carcinoma.

The V gene is TRBV7-6, the J gene TRBJ2-1; D ambiguous. This CDR3 region has 12 residues. From germline, CDR1 is SGHVS and CDR2 FNYEAQ. V was shortened by 1 base and J by 5 bases, with 3 bases between the two germline ends. CDR3 loop: CASSLGDNEQFF. CDR3 bases: TGTGCCAGCAGCTTAGGAGACAATGAGCAGTTCTTC.

The CDR3 sequence is CASSRGGSYTDTQYF. DNA for the CDR3: TGTGCCAGCAGCCGAGGGGGGTCTTACACAGATACGCAGTATTTT. The genes are TRBV13 and TRBJ2-3, with D perhaps assigned TRBD1 or TRBD2 (6 bases each). The germline V and J ends were trimmed by 5 bases and 2 bases, with 14 bases remaining between them. The CDR3 has 15 amino acids. From germline, CDR1 is PRHDT and CDR2 FYEKMQ (reference sequence).

The genes are TRBV11-1 and TRBJ1-1; 7 bases align to TRBD1. V lost 4 bases and J lost 5; bases outside the gene matches: 7. CDR3 size: 14 residues. Germline V gene sequence: CDR1 SGHAT, CDR2 FQDESV (reference sequence). CDR3 sequence reads: CASSSRQGVTEAFF. DNA for the CDR3: TGTGCCAGCAGCTCTCGACAGGGTGTAACTGAAGCTTTCTTT.

This chain joins TRBV5-1 and TRBJ1-5, with D possibly matching TRBD1 (5 bases). The CDR3 is made up of 15 amino acids. Germline V gene data show CDR1 as SGHRS and CDR2 as YFSETQ. V was cut by 6 bases and J by 1 base, with 14 bases left in between. Here the CDR3 reads CASKIQSGSNQPQHF. The DNA for the CDR3 is TGCGCCAGCAAGATACAGTCAGGGAGCAATCAGCCCCAGCATTTT.

This rearrangement joins TRBV5-6 to TRBJ1-1, with 11 positions matching TRBD1. The length of the CDR3 is 14 residues. With V trimmed by 5 bases and J by 4 bases, 4 bases remained unmatched. The germline V gene has CDR1 SGHDT and CDR2 YYEEEE. CDR3 nucleotide sequence: TGTGCCAGCAGGCAGGACAGGGGGCGCACTGAAGCTTTCTTT. This encodes CASRQDRGRTEAFF.

V is TRBV7-2 and J is TRBJ1-1; no clear D. Between the trimmed V and J ends, which lost 2 bases and 0 bases, there was a span of 4 bases. CDR1 is SGHTA and CDR2 is FQGNSA in the germline V gene. The CDR3 runs 13 residues. The CDR3 reads CASSLFLNTEAFF. DNA of the CDR3: TGTGCCAGCAGCTTATTTCTGAACACTGAAGCTTTCTTT.

V gene TRBV7-2 combines with J gene TRBJ2-1, with 7 bases lining up with TRBD2. CDR3 size: 15 residues. Germline V gene sequence: CDR1 SGHTA, CDR2 FQGNSA. Losses at the gene ends were 5 bases for V and 3 bases for J; bases not matched to a gene: 7. The CDR3 sequence: CASSRGRADYNEQFF. The DNA for the CDR3 is TGTGCCAGCAGCAGAGGGAGGGCAGACTACAATGAGCAGTTCTTC.

V and J are TRBV18 and TRBJ2-6; 9 positions agree with TRBD1. The germline V gene encodes CDR1 KGHSH and CDR2 LQKENI. The junction had 7 bases not matched to a gene; V was cut back by 3 bases and J by 1 base. This CDR3 region has 18 residues. The CDR3 DNA reads as TGTGCCAGCTCACCCAGGGGACAGGGACCGTCTGGGGCCAACGTCCTGACTTTC. As protein: CASSPRGQGPSGANVLTF.

The rearrangement links TRBV5-1 to TRBJ1-1, with 7 bases fitting TRBD1. The CDR3 totals 14 residues. Germline loops: CDR1 SGHRS, CDR2 YFSETQ. V lost 5 bases to trimming and J lost 2 bases; unmatched junction nucleotides: 6. The CDR3 coding sequence is TGCGCCAGCAGTCAGGACAGGCCAAACACTGAAGCTTTCTTT. Its translation: CASSQDRPNTEAFF.

This clone was found once. The gene calls are TRBV5-1 and TRBJ1-4, with D possibly being TRBD1 (5 bases). Germline lookup yields CDR1 SGHRS and CDR2 YFSETQ. Trimming took off 2 bases at V and 5 bases at J, with 13 bases between the two ends. The CDR3 length is 15 residues. The CDR3 DNA sequence: TGCGCCAGCAGCTTTTCCGGGACCGCCAATGAAAAACTGTTTTTT. This encodes CASSFSGTANEKLFF.

CDR3 nucleotide sequence: TGTGCCAGCAGTTTAAGGACTGAAGCTTTCTTT. Amino acids: CASSLRTEAFF. This rearrangement joins TRBV6-5 to TRBJ1-1; D is uncertain. CDR3 length: 11 amino acids. The germline V gene encodes CDR1 MNHEY and CDR2 SVGAGI. The V end was cut by 4 bases, the J end by 5 bases, with 5 bases between.

This clone showed up just once. DNA of the CDR3: TGCGCCAGCAGTCAATCGTGCGAAACCAAGAGGTACGAGCAGTACTTC. It encodes CASSQSCETKRYEQYF. J is TRBJ2-7 and V is TRBV23-1; D is undetermined. TRBV23-1 is assigned to the ORF class and has an uncertain function. V was cut by 0 bases and J by 4 bases, with 16 bases left in between. The CDR3 sequence is 16 residues long.

The chain carries TRBV18 and TRBJ1-5; 7 bases are a match to TRBD1. This CDR3 has 17 residues. Looked up from germline, CDR1 is KGHSH and CDR2 is LQKENI. J lost 1 base, V lost 6 bases, and 12 bases had no gene match. Written as DNA, the CDR3 is TGTGCCAGCTCGCGCCAACAGGGGAGATGGAGCAATCAGCCCCAGCATTTT. Encoded protein: CASSRQQGRWSNQPQHF. The full variable domain, rest sourced from reference TRBV18 and TRBJ1-5, is NAGVMQNPRHLVRRRGQEARLRCSPMKGHSHVYWYRQLPEEGLKFMVYLQKENIIDESGMPKERFSAEFPKEGPSILRIQQVVRGDSAAYFCASSRQQGRWSNQPQHFGDGTRLSIL.

The chain is built from TRBV6-5 and TRBJ2-6, with D perhaps assigned TRBD1 or TRBD2 (5 bases each). The germline V gene encodes CDR1 MNHEY and CDR2 SVGAGI. V lost 5 bases to trimming and J lost 2 bases, with 10 bases between them. The length of the CDR3 is 15 residues. CDR3: CASSPRGAGANVLTF. The DNA of the CDR3 is TGTGCCAGCAGTCCCAGAGGGGCTGGGGCCAACGTCCTGACTTTC.

The chain joins TRBV6-1 to TRBJ2-7, with TRBD2 matching over 9 bases. V gave up 1 base and J gave up 2 bases; unmatched junction bases: 6. The CDR3 sequence is 16 residues long. Germline CDR1 reads MNHNS; CDR2 reads SASEGT. The CDR3 sequence is CASSEVQAGGPYEQYF. The CDR3 coding sequence is TGTGCCAGCAGTGAAGTCCAAGCGGGAGGACCCTACGAGCAGTACTTC.

The rearrangement uses TRBV10-3 and TRBJ2-1, with 8 bases aligning to TRBD2. CDR3 size: 14 residues. Looked up from germline, CDR1 is ENHRY and CDR2 is SYGVKD. V was clipped by 2 bases and J by 13 bases; unmatched bases: 10. The CDR3 nucleotides read TGTGCCATCAGTGAGACGGGTCGGAGCGGGGGACAGTTCTTC. Translation gives CAISETGRSGGQFF.

Here the CDR3 reads CASFKGQGRGEKLFF. CDR3 DNA sequence: TGTGCCAGTTTCAAGGGGCAGGGACGGGGTGAAAAACTGTTTTTT. The chain employs TRBV19 and TRBJ1-4, with D tentatively TRBD1 (5 bases). Trimming left V 8 bases short and J 7 bases short, with 20 bases between. CDR3 length: 15 residues. The germline V gene has CDR1 LNHDA and CDR2 SQIVND (reference sequence).

The V and J genes are TRBV28 and TRBJ1-2; 8 bases match TRBD1. This CDR3 has 14 amino acids. CDR1 and CDR2 from the germline V gene are MDHEN and SYDVKM. The V gene end was trimmed by 3 bases and the J gene end by 8 bases; junction bases not matched to a gene: 8. CDR3 in amino acids: CASSFLTGATGYTF. The DNA for the CDR3 is TGTGCCAGCAGTTTCCTGACAGGGGCGACGGGCTACACCTTC.

The genes are TRBV12-5 and TRBJ1-5, with no clear D. V lost 1 base, J lost 7 bases, and 14 bases lay in between. This CDR3 has 15 amino acids. Germline V lookup: CDR1 LGHNT, CDR2 FRNRAP. The DNA for the CDR3 is TGTGCTAGTGGTTTGGGCATCGCCCCTATCCAGCCCCAGCATTTT. It yields the protein CASGLGIAPIQPQHF.

This chain connects TRBV6-1 to TRBJ2-7, with a weak D call TRBD2 (5 bases). V lost 4 bases and J lost 4, with 14 bases in between. The CDR3 is 14 residues long. Germline CDR1 reads MNHNS; CDR2 reads SASEGT. CDR3 nucleotides: TGTGCCAGCAGTGTTGTTCTCGGGGAGTACGAGCAGTACTTC. Encoded protein: CASSVVLGEYEQYF.

The chain links TRBV27 to TRBJ2-7; TRBD2 matches 8 bases. With 3 bases clipped from V and 2 bases from J, the junction kept 9 bases outside the gene matches. From germline, CDR1 is MNHEY and CDR2 SMNVEV (reference sequence). The CDR3 is 16 residues long. CDR3 residues: CASSLISGSGPYEQYF. The CDR3 nucleotides are TGTGCCAGCAGTTTGATAAGCGGGAGTGGGCCCTACGAGCAGTACTTC.

The chain uses TRBV9 and TRBJ1-3; no definite D call. Trimming left V 4 bases short and J 3 bases short, with 20 bases between. The V gene's germline CDR1 is SGDLS and CDR2 YYNGEE. This CDR3 region has 17 residues. The chain's CDR3 is CASSLSSDEILGNTIYF. In DNA, the CDR3 is TGTGCCAGCAGCCTCAGCTCCGACGAGATCCTTGGAAACACCATATATTTT.

The count of this clone is one. This chain links TRBV9 with TRBJ1-1; no firm D call. The CDR3 spans 14 residues. With 0 bases removed from V and 5 bases from J, the gap between germline ends came to 11 bases. The germline gives CDR1 SGDLS, CDR2 YYNGEE. The CDR3 sequence is CASSVETGETEAFF. The CDR3 nucleotides are TGTGCCAGCAGCGTAGAGACTGGGGAAACTGAAGCTTTCTTT.

CDR3 in DNA: TGCGCCAGCAGCTTCTCGCGCGGGGCAGGAGCCCACGATGAGCAGTTCTTC. Translated: CASSFSRGAGAHDEQFF. This chain connects TRBV5-1 to TRBJ2-1; maybe TRBD2 (6 bases). The CDR3 is made up of 17 amino acids. Germline loops: CDR1 SGHRS, CDR2 YFSETQ. V lost 2 bases to trimming and J lost 8 bases, with 23 bases between them.

V usage is TRBV30 and J usage is TRBJ2-1; TRBD2 matches 9 bases. The CDR3 contains 15 residues. With 2 bases clipped from V and 2 bases from J, the junction kept 4 bases outside the gene matches. Germline V CDR1 and CDR2: GTSNPN, SVGIG (reference sequence). The CDR3 region has the DNA TGTGCCTGGAGTCTAGCGGGAAACCCCTACAATGAGCAGTTCTTC. Its protein is CAWSLAGNPYNEQFF.

The chain combines TRBV29-1 with TRBJ1-4, with 8 positions matching TRBD1. The J segment lost 5 bases and the V segment lost 7 bases, leaving 3 bases of the junction unmatched. The CDR3 is 12 amino acids. Germline CDR1 reads SQVTM; CDR2 reads ANQGSEA. CDR3 sequence: CSAWTGNEKLFF. In nucleotides, the CDR3 is TGCAGCGCCTGGACAGGGAATGAAAAACTGTTTTTT.

This clone came up many times. The chain links TRBV19 to TRBJ2-7; 9 bases are shared with TRBD2. Trimming cost V 9 bases and J 5 bases; bases outside gene matches: 11. The CDR3 contains 14 residues. Germline-derived CDR1 and CDR2 are LNHDA and SQIVND (reference sequence). The chain's CDR3 is CARTAGGEKDEQYF. The CDR3 region has the DNA TGTGCCAGAACAGCGGGAGGAGAGAAGGACGAGCAGTACTTC.

The V and J genes are TRBV19 and TRBJ1-2; maybe TRBD1 (5 bases). CDR1 and CDR2 from the germline V gene are LNHDA and SQIVND (reference sequence). The CDR3 extends over 14 amino acids. V shed 4 bases and J shed 4 bases, with 13 bases lying between them. The CDR3 DNA sequence: TGTGCCAGTAGTACGCAGGGAGTAATCTATGGCTACACCTTC. Its translation: CASSTQGVIYGYTF.

The rearrangement uses TRBV9 and TRBJ1-4; D not certain. Germline V gene data show CDR1 as SGDLS and CDR2 as YYNGEE. The CDR3 has 15 residues. The V end lost 4 bases, the J end lost 5 bases, and 15 bases lay between the germline ends. The CDR3 region has the DNA TGTGCCAGCAGCCCGGGTCCAGTTGGAAATGAAAAACTGTTTTTT. This sequence encodes CASSPGPVGNEKLFF.

This chain links TRBV6-1 with TRBJ1-2; D is undetermined. CDR3 length equals 13 residues. Between the trimmed V and J ends, which lost 4 bases and 5 bases, there was a span of 11 bases. Germline V gives CDR1 MNHNS, CDR2 SASEGT. CDR3 protein: CASSGRQTYGYTF. CDR3 nucleotide sequence: TGTGCCAGCAGTGGTCGGCAGACGTATGGCTACACCTTC.